Each of the 3 T cell receptor beta chains below was sequenced from the same sample in a study of blood T cell repertoires in COVID-19 (TCRdb year 2020). Libraries were built with the immunoSEQ multiplex PCR assay. TCRdb retrieved this table from immuneACCESS and kept in-frame rearrangements only. Not all clones are present; in checked studies, unresolved V genes account for under half, and no reason is known for the remainder. The sample table holds about 280,000 clones, of which approximately 85% were seen once. Of the sample, approximately 5% falls within the top ten clones. Sequencing input: peripheral blood. These receptors were collected from a man aged 50 or older with active or convalescent COVID-19.

The chain has TRBV3-1 (or the pseudogene TRBV3-2) and TRBJ1-6, with a tentative D call TRBD1 (6 bases). The V end lost 2 bases, the J end lost 6 bases, and 14 bases lay between the germline ends. This CDR3 region has 16 residues. From germline, CDR1 is LGHDT and CDR2 YNNKEL (reference sequence). Here the CDR3 reads CASSQLSGQVNSPLHF. CDR3 DNA sequence: TGTGCCAGCAGCCAATTATCGGGACAAGTTAATTCACCCCTCCACTTT.

The chain employs TRBV10-3 and TRBJ2-1; unclear D gene. Trimming took off 6 bases at V and 0 bases at J, with 9 bases between the two ends. In germline, CDR1 is ENHRY, CDR2 SYGVKD. CDR3 size: 14 residues. The CDR3 DNA sequence: TGTGCCATCAGCCGAGGTGGCTCCTACAATGAGCAGTTCTTC. This translates into CAISRGGSYNEQFF.

This chain joins TRBV19 and TRBJ2-5, with a possible D match to TRBD1 (5 bases). The CDR3 is 14 residues long. Germline V gene lookup returns CDR1 LNHDA and CDR2 SQIVND (reference sequence). The V and J ends lost 3 bases and 0 bases respectively, with 8 bases between them. In DNA form, the CDR3 reads TGTGCCAGTAGTATTGTGACAGACCAAGAGACCCAGTACTTC. Translating it yields CASSIVTDQETQYF.